The sequence of this T cell receptor (beta chain) was determined in a study of shared clonotypes between healthy human individuals (dated by TCRdb to 2018 to 2021). Some background on the complete study: The cohort included a few men and two women between 18 and 49 years of age. To increase sequencing depth and limit assay-specific biases, TCR repertoire library preparation and sequencing were carried out by different laboratories using diverse techniques. Leukapheresis yielded between about 0.8 and 9.5 billion PBMCs per donor. To estimate repertoire size and how much clonotypes are shared between individuals, the study performed deep sequencing of blood TCR repertoires from roughly five healthy adults. For each donor, CD4 naive and CD4 memory were each given three plates, CD8 naive was given two plates, and CD8 memory was given one plate. Beyond this particular receptor, the publication reports: Even with the large sequencing depth, rarefaction of the sorted-subset datasets indicated that sequencing was incomplete. Sampling was restricted to blood, and TCR repertoires in tissues likely differ from the TCR repertoires found in blood. Naive subsets generally had larger estimated clonotype richness than memory subsets did. Compared with non-shared clonotypes, the clonotypes found in all four sorted-subset donors had higher generation probabilities. The small number of donors limited the genetic and exposure-history diversity represented. When a handful of donors were compared, the shared fraction of clonotypes was about 5% for naive CD4, 3.5% to 4% for naive CD8, 2% to 2.5% for memory CD4, and roughly 0.43% for memory CD8. Pairwise subsampling indicated that sequencing depth was expected to affect the degree of clonotype sharing among donors.

A note on this clone: This clone's antigen is unknown. Within one base of it there is no much larger clone, and no base qualities were kept.

Using the deep immunoSEQ assay, multiplex PCR amplified TCR CDR3 regions from genomic DNA. Extracted genomic DNA from each cell subset was distributed evenly across all wells of several immunoSEQ 96-well plates, and each plate was treated as a replicate. For sorted subsets, about 220 ng of genomic DNA, equivalent to around 31,000 T cell genomes, went into each replicate PCR. Purified libraries were quantified with a Qubit 3.0 fluorometer, sized on a Bioanalyzer 2100, and re-quantified with the KAPA Library Quantification kit. Each immunoSEQ 96-well plate was sequenced on its own single-read 150-cycle Illumina NextSeq 550 flow cell. From the authors' description of their analysis: The immunoSEQ output contained only junctional sequences without quality scores, so filtering could not match that applied to full-length reads. Sequences were annotated with PyIR, a Python wrapper for IgBLAST v1.9, using IMGT germline references to assign V/J genes and CDR3. Reads were removed for weak V/J assignments (E-value above 1e-6), missing CDR3, stop codons, out-of-frame junctions, or ambiguous translated residues. V3J clonotypes were defined as sequences sharing the same inferred V gene, J gene, and CDR3 amino acid sequence. Percentage overlap between repertoires was computed as shared unique clonotypes divided by the size of the smaller repertoire. Three approaches were used to assess repertoire richness: RTK rarefaction, the Chao1 estimator, and Recon v2.1 estimates of unobserved clonotypes. Generation probabilities were computed with OLGA for all TCRbeta clonotypes obtained by the gDNA method from several donors. TCRdb took this table from immuneACCESS and kept in-frame rearrangements with V and J called. Such tables lack part of the clones; where checked against another copy, unresolved V genes explain under half of the gap, and the rest is unexplained. Clone size and the V and J calls come from that table; the DNA yielded D and trimming. The sample table shows about 730,000 clones, and about two thirds are seen once. The top ten clones comprise more than 1.5% of the sample.

V is clipped by 10 bases and J by 1 base, and the sequence between their germline boundaries is 13 bases long. Spanning cysteine to phenylalanine, the CDR3 consists of 14 amino acids. Solely the CDR3 DNA is kept, with 42 bases framed from the first base. Reading the germline V gene (reference sequence) gives CDR1 LNHDA and CDR2 SQIVND. The donors were healthy, HIV-negative adults who had no recently reported acute infections or vaccinations. Only Caucasian adults living in Nashville, Tennessee, USA were represented among the donors. CD4+ T cells were enriched through magnetic negative selection, after which naive cells were positively selected on CD45RA and the remaining negative fraction served as the memory subset. Blood was obtained by leukapheresis, after which PBMCs were separated by Ficoll-Histopaque density gradient centrifugation and cryopreserved in liquid nitrogen vapor phase. Analytical flow cytometry was used to check the purity and quantity of every magnetically sorted T cell population. From each sorted fraction, genomic DNA was isolated and quantified by UV absorbance on a Nanodrop 2000c.

The chain uses TRBV19 and TRBJ2-2; matching of 5 bases hints at TRBD2 as the D gene. The sequenced material came from memory CD4+ T cells sorted from blood. The sample's cell subset or site, from its label and the paper: CD45RA-negative fraction. The source is a woman aged 30 to 39 in good health. The sequenced DNA is TGTGCCACCACGCGGGTAATGAACACCGGGGAGCTGTTTTTT. Its amino acids are CATTRVMNTGELFF.